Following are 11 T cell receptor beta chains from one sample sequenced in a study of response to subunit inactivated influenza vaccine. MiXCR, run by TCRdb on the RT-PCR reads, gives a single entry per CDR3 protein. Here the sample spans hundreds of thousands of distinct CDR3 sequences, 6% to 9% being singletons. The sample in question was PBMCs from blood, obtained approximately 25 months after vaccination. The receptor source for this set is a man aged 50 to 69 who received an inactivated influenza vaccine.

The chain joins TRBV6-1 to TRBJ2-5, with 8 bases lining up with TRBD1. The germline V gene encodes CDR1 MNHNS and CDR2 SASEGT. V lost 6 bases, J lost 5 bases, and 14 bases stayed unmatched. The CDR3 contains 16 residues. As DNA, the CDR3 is TGTGCCAGCAGCCGAAACCCAGGGGGCTGGTTGGAGACCCAGTACTTC. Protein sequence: CASSRNPGGWLETQYF.

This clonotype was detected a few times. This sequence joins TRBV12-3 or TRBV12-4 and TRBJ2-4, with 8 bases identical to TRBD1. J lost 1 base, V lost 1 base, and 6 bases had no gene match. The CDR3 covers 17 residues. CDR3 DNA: TGTGCCAGCAGTTTAGTTGGTCAGGGGGCGGCCAAAAACATTCAGTACTTC. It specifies CASSLVGQGAAKNIQYF.

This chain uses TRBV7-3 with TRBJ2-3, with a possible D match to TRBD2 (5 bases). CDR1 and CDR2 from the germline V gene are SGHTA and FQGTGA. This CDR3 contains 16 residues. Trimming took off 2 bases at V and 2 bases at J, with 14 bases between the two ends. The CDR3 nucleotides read TGTGCCAGCAGCTTAGAGGGATTATCCAACACAGATACGCAGTATTTT. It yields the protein CASSLEGLSNTDTQYF.

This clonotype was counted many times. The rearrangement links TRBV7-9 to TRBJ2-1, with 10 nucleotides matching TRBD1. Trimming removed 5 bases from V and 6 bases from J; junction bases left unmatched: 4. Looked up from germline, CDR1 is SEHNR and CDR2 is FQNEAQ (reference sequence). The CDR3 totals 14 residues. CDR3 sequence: CASSLGTGANEQFF. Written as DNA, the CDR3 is TGTGCCAGCAGCCTGGGGACAGGGGCCAATGAGCAGTTCTTC.

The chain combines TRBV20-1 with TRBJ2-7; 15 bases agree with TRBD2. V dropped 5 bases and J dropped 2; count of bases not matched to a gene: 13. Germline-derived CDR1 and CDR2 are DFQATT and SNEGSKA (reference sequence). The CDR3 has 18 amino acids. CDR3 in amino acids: CSASSIFGTSGGTYEQYF. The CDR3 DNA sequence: TGCAGTGCTTCATCCATCTTTGGGACTAGCGGGGGGACCTACGAGCAGTACTTC.

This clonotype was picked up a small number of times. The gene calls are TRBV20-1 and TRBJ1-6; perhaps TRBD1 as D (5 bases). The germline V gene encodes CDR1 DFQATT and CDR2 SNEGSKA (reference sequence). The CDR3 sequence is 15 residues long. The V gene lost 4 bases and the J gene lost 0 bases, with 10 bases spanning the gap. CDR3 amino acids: CSATTGNSYNSPLHF. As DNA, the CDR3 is TGCAGTGCTACCACAGGAAACTCCTATAATTCACCCCTCCACTTT.

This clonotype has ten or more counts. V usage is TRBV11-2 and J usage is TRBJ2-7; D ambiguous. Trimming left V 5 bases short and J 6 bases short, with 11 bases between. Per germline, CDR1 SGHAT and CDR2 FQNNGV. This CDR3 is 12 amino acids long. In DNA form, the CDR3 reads TGTGCCAGCAGCCTCTTGAGCGCCGAGCAGTACTTC. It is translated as CASSLLSAEQYF.

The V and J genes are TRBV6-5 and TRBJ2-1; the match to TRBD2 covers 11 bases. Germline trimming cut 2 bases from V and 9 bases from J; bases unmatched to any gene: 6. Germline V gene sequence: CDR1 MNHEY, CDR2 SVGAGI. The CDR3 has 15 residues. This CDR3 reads CASSYLAGGGSEQFF. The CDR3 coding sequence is TGTGCCAGCAGTTACCTAGCGGGAGGCGGGAGTGAGCAGTTCTTC.

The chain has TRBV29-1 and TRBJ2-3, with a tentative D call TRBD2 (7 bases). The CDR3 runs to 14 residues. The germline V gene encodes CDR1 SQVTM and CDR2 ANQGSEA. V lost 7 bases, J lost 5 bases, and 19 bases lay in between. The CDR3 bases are TGCAGCGGATCGAGGGGGAGGGGGGGAGATACGCAGTATTTT. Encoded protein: CSGSRGRGGDTQYF.

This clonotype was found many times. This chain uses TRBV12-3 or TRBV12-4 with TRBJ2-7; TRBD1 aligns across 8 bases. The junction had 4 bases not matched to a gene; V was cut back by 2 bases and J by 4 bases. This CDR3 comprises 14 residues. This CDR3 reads CASSLYRGRYEQYF. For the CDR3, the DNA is TGTGCCAGCAGTTTATACAGGGGGAGGTACGAGCAGTACTTC.

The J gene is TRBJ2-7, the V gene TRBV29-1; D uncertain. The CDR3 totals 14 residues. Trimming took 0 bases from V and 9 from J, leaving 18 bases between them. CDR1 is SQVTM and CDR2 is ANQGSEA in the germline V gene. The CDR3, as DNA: TGCAGCGTTGAAGAAACGGCCAGAACTACGAGGCAGTACTTC. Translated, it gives CSVEETARTTRQYF.